This T cell receptor beta chain is from a study of T cell clones after liver transplantation. Study overall: Immunosuppression withdrawal was tried within 2 years after liver transplantation in this trial. TCRbeta sequencing after a pre-transplant mixed lymphocyte reaction identified graft-donor-reactive clones, later tracked in post-transplant blood. Standard immunosuppression, with no induction, continued until 12-24 months after transplant. Samples came pre-transplant, pre-randomization before withdrawal, and post-randomization after withdrawal ended.

Some clones are missing from TCRdb's copy, which holds only in-frame ones; the method was immunoSEQ multiplex PCR. The sample holds roughly 70,000 clones, 90% seen once. CDR3 length: 14 amino acids. Germline loops: CDR1 SQVTM, CDR2 ANQGSEA. V gave up 7 bases and J gave up 2 bases, with 17 bases separating them. The genes are TRBV29-1 and TRBJ1-2; D ambiguous. The sample in question was CD4+ T cells from blood, obtained before liver transplant. The sequence was collected from a human donor who received a liver transplant. The DNA of the CDR3 is TGCAGCGCCGCCATAGGGCCACCAAACTATGGCTACACCTTC. Translating gives CSAAIGPPNYGYTF.